This passage covers 9 T cell receptor beta chains from one sample sequenced in a study of blood T cell repertoires in COVID-19. Only in-frame clones appear in the TCRdb table, and some are missing; sequencing was by immunoSEQ multiplex PCR. The data hold around 310,000 clones, with 80% to 95% observed a single time. The sequencing sample was made of peripheral blood. The receptors originated from a woman in her twenties or thirties with COVID-19, enrolled during active disease.

This clone was observed a few times. The V and J genes are TRBV28 and TRBJ1-2, with a tentative D call TRBD1 (6 bases). The CDR3 runs 13 residues. The germline V gene encodes CDR1 MDHEN and CDR2 SYDVKM. Trimming removed 6 bases at V and 6 bases at J, with 14 bases between. The CDR3 DNA reads as TGTGCCAGCAGCACTCGACAGGTCCATGGCTACACCTTC. Its translation is CASSTRQVHGYTF.

This clone was seen a single time. V gene TRBV28 combines with J gene TRBJ2-1, with TRBD2 matching over 7 bases. V trimming: 3 bases; J trimming: 8 bases; junction bases outside the gene matches: 10. This CDR3 spans 15 amino acids. Germline CDR1 is MDHEN and CDR2 is SYDVKM. CDR3 sequence reads: CASSFSGSSEDEQFF. CDR3 nucleotides: TGTGCCAGCAGTTTTAGCGGGTCTAGTGAAGATGAGCAGTTCTTC.

The V call is TRBV7-3, the J call TRBJ2-3; D not certain. This CDR3 has 12 residues. Germline V gene sequence: CDR1 SGHTA, CDR2 FQGTGA. Deletions cut 5 bases from V and 3 bases from J, with 6 bases between. The DNA of the CDR3 is TGTGCCAGCAGCCAAAATACAGATACGCAGTATTTT. Its translation: CASSQNTDTQYF.

For the CDR3, the DNA is TGTGCCAGCAGGGGGGGGACCCGAGTCAGAGAGCAGTACTTC. Translation gives CASRGGTRVREQYF. V and J are TRBV28 and TRBJ2-7, with 7 bases lining up with TRBD2. The V gene end was trimmed by 6 bases and the J gene end by 7 bases; junction bases not matched to a gene: 12. In germline, CDR1 is MDHEN, CDR2 SYDVKM. The CDR3 is 14 residues long.

The chain uses TRBV7-8 and TRBJ1-2; no reliable D call. The CDR3 sequence is 13 residues long. Germline V gene sequence: CDR1 SGHVS, CDR2 FQNEAQ. Trimming stripped 1 base from V and 7 bases from J, with 10 bases between. The CDR3: CASSLVSVGGYTF. The CDR3 DNA reads TGTGCCAGCAGCTTAGTTTCGGTTGGTGGCTACACCTTC.

The chain recombines TRBV29-1 with TRBJ1-2; a weak D match, TRBD1 (6 bases). The CDR3 is 12 residues long. V shed 3 bases and J shed 7 bases, with 12 bases lying between them. Germline CDR1 reads SQVTM; CDR2 reads ANQGSEA. CDR3 nucleotide sequence: TGCAGCGTTGAGGTGGGACAACCTGGCTACACCTTC. It yields the protein CSVEVGQPGYTF.

The chain links TRBV5-4 to TRBJ2-7; TRBD2 is a possible D gene (6 bases). Trimming took 4 bases from V and 2 from J, leaving 16 bases between them. Germline CDR1 reads SGHNT; CDR2 reads YYREEE (reference sequence). There are 15 residues in the CDR3. The CDR3 sequence: CASSPLLGSAYEQYF. The DNA for the CDR3 is TGTGCCAGCAGCCCACTCCTCGGGAGTGCCTACGAGCAGTACTTC.

The rearrangement uses TRBV5-5 and TRBJ1-5, with 9 bases fitting TRBD1. Germline loops: CDR1 SGHKS, CDR2 YYEKEE (reference sequence). There are 16 residues in the CDR3. The trim removed 4 bases at V and 4 bases at J, leaving 9 bases unmatched. The CDR3 is CASSTFDRGLNQPQHF. CDR3 nucleotide sequence: TGTGCCAGCAGCACCTTCGACAGGGGGTTAAATCAGCCCCAGCATTTT.

This clone came up once. The chain carries TRBV25-1 and TRBJ2-2; D is possibly TRBD1 (5 bases). Germline loops: CDR1 MGHDK, CDR2 SYGVNS. There are 15 residues in the CDR3. V lost 4 bases to trimming and J lost 3 bases, with 12 bases between them. The CDR3 sequence: CASSVGELHTGELFF. In DNA, the CDR3 is TGTGCCAGCAGTGTAGGGGAACTACACACCGGGGAGCTGTTTTTT.